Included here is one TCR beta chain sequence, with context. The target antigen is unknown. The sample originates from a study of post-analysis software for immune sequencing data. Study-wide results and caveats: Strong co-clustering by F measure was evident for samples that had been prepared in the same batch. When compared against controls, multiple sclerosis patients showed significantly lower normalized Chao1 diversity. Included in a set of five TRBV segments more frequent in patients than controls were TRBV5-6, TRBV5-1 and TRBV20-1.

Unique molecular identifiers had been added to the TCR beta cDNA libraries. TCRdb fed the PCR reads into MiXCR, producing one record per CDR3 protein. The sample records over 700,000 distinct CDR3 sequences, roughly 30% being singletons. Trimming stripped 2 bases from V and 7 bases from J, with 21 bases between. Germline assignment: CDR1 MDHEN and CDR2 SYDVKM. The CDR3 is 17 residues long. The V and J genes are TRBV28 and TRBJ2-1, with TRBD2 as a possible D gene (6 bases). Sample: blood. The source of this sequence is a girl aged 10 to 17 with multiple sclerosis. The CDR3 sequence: CASSLTLGEMGRNEQFF. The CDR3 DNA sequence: TGTGCCAGCAGTTTAACCCTCGGGGAGATGGGGAGGAATGAGCAGTTCTTC.